This T cell receptor beta chain was identified in a study of T cell responses to AZD1222 COVID-19 vaccine. Study-wide points: The donor group comprised mostly white British people and more females; the analysis possibly underestimated clonal diversity. Spike-specific TCR breadth rose after two AZD1222 doses, and depth rose as well.

The CDR3 length is 15 residues. The V gene end was trimmed by 4 bases and the J gene end by 3 bases; junction bases not matched to a gene: 5. Per the germline V gene, CDR1 is SGHTA and CDR2 is FQGNSA. The repertoire was sequenced with immunoSEQ multiplex PCR; TCRdb's copy has only in-frame clones and lacks some. The sample lists hundreds of thousands of clones, roughly 91% seen once, with more than 0.8% in the top ten. This clone was recorded once. As yet, its antigen is unknown. The receptor was derived from an adult in good health. The sequences come from peripheral blood, collected on day 0 of MenACWY control vaccination. The chain employs TRBV7-2 and TRBJ1-3, with 8 bases matching TRBD1. CDR3 sequence reads: CASSSTGGFGNTIYF. CDR3 bases: TGTGCCAGCAGCTCCACAGGGGGTTTTGGAAACACCATATATTTT.